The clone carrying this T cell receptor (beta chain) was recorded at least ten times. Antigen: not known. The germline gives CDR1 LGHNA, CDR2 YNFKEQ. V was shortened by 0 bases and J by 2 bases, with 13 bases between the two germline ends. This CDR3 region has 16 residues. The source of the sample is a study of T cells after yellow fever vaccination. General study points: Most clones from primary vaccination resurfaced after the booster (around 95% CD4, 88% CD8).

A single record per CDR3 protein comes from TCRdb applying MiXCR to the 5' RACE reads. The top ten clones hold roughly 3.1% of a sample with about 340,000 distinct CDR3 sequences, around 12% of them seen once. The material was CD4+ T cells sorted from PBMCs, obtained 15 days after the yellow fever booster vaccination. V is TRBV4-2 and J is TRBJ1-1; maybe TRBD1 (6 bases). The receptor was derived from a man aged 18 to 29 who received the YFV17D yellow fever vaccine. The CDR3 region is CASSQDPGGANTEAFF. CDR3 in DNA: TGTGCCAGCAGCCAAGATCCCGGGGGGGCCAACACTGAAGCTTTCTTT.